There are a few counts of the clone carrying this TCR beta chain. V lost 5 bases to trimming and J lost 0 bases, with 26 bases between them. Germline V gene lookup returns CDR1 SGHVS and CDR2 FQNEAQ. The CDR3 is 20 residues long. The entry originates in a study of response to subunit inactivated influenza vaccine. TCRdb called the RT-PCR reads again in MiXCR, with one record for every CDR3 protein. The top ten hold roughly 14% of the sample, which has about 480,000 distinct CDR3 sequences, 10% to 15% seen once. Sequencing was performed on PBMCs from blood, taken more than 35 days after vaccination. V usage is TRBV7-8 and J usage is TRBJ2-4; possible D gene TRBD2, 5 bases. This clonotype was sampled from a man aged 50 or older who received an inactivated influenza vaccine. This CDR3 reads CASSRTSGLPTRLAKNIQYF. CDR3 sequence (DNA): TGTGCCAGCAGCAGAACATCCGGACTCCCAACTCGGCTAGCCAAAAACATTCAGTACTTC.